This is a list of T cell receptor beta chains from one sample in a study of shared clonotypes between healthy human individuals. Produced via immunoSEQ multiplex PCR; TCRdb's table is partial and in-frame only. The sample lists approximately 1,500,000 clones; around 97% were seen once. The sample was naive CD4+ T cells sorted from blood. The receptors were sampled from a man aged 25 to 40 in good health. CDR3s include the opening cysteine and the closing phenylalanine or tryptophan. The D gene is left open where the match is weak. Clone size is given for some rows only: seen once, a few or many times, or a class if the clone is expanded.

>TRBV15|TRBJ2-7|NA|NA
CATSRARQVGYEQYF
TGTGCCACCAGCAGAGCTCGACAGGTAGGGTACGAGCAGTACTTC
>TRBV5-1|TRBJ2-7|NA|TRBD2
CASSTGLDPYEQYF
TGCGCCAGCAGCACGGGACTAGACCCCTACGAGCAGTACTTC
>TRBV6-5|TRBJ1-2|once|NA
CASSYSTANYGYTF
TGTGCCAGCAGTTACTCCACAGCTAACTATGGCTACACCTTC
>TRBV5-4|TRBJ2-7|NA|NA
CASSLGPSIYEQYF
TGTGCCAGCAGCTTAGGACCTTCCATCTACGAGCAGTACTTC
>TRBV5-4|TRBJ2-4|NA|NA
CASSPGDIQYF
TGTGCCAGCAGCCCTGGCGACATTCAGTACTTC
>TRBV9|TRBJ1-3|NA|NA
CASSVVGGALSGNTIYF
TGTGCCAGCAGCGTAGTTGGGGGGGCTCTCTCTGGAAACACCATATATTTT
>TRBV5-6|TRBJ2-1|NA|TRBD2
CASNPTGRALDEQFF
TGTGCCAGCAACCCGACCGGGAGGGCCCTGGATGAGCAGTTCTTC
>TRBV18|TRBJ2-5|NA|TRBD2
CASSRSGGLETQYF
TGTGCCAGCTCACGATCGGGGGGATTGGAGACCCAGTACTTC
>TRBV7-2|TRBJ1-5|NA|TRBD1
CASSRTGNNQPQHF
TGTGCCAGCAGCCGGACAGGGAATAATCAGCCCCAGCATTTT
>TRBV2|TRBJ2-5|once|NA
CASSGGSQETQYF
TGTGCCAGCAGTGGGGGGTCCCAAGAGACCCAGTACTTC
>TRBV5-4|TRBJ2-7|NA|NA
CASSLTASREQYF
TGTGCCAGCAGTTTGACAGCCTCTCGGGAGCAGTACTTC
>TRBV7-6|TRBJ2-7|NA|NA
CASSLAAAGGYEQYF
TGTGCCAGCAGCTTAGCGGCGGCGGGCGGCTACGAGCAGTACTTC
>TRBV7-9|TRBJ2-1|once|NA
CASSLAKTGESNEQFF
TGTGCCAGCAGCTTAGCGAAGACGGGAGAGTCGAATGAGCAGTTCTTC
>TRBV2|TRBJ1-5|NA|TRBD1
CASLGDRNQPQHF
TGTGCCAGCTTAGGGGACAGAAATCAGCCCCAGCATTTT
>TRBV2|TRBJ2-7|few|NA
CASSGGQIAPGEQYF
TGTGCCAGCAGCGGAGGACAGATAGCCCCGGGGGAGCAGTACTTC
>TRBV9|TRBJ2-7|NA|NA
CASSAEGRRTIDEQYF
TGTGCCAGCAGCGCTGAGGGGAGACGGACTATTGATGAGCAGTACTTC
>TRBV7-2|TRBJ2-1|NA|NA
CASSLGTAYNEQFF
TGTGCCAGCAGCTTAGGAACAGCCTACAATGAGCAGTTCTTC
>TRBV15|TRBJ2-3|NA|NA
CATSRDDRDTQYF
TGTGCCACCAGCAGAGATGACCGAGATACGCAGTATTTT
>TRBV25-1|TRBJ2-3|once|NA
CASSATQGSDTQYF
TGTGCCAGCAGCGCGACCCAGGGCTCAGATACGCAGTATTTT
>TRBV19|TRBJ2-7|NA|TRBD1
CATKTGPSYEQYF
TGTGCCACCAAGACAGGGCCAAGCTACGAGCAGTACTTC
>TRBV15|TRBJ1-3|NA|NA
CATSRTRQGLSGNTIYF
TGTGCCACCAGCAGGACTCGTCAGGGATTGTCAGGAAACACCATATATTTT
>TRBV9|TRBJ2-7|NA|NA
CASSVVGGREQYF
TGTGCCAGCAGCGTAGTGGGGGGTCGCGAGCAGTACTTC
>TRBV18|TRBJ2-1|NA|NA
CASSLKGQNEQFF
TGTGCCAGCTCACTGAAAGGGCAAAATGAGCAGTTCTTC
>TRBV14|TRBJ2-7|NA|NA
CASSLTKRGRASYEQYF
TGTGCCAGCAGCCTAACCAAGAGGGGACGGGCGTCCTACGAGCAGTACTTC
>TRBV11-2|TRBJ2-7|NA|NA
CASSLLPGGAEAYEQYF
TGTGCCAGCAGCTTACTCCCCGGGGGAGCGGAAGCCTACGAGCAGTACTTC
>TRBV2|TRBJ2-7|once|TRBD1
CASSPRTGGREQYF
TGTGCCAGCAGTCCGAGGACAGGGGGCCGCGAGCAGTACTTC
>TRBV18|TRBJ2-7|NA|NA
CASSPSIRLGGYEQYF
TGTGCCAGCTCACCGTCCATTCGGTTGGGAGGCTACGAGCAGTACTTC
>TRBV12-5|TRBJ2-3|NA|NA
CASGFGRENTDTQYF
TGTGCTAGTGGTTTTGGCAGGGAGAACACAGATACGCAGTATTTT
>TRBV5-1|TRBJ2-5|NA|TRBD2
CASSSGLAGLIQETQYF
TGCGCCAGCAGCTCCGGACTAGCGGGATTGATCCAAGAGACCCAGTACTTC
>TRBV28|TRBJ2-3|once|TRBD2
CASSLPAGAGDTQYF
TGTGCCAGCAGTTTACCAGCGGGAGCTGGAGATACGCAGTATTTT
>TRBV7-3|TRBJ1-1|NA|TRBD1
CASSPRPGQIAFF
TGTGCCAGCAGCCCTCGTCCGGGACAGATAGCTTTCTTT
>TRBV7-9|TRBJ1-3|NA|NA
CASSPTVSGNTIYF
TGTGCCAGCAGCCCGACAGTCTCTGGAAACACCATATATTTT
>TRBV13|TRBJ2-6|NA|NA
CASSLGRGPGANVLTF
TGTGCCAGCAGCTTAGGAAGGGGACCTGGGGCCAACGTCCTGACTTTC
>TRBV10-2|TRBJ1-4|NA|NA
CASREGGSNEKLFF
TGCGCCAGCAGGGAAGGGGGTAGTAACGAAAAACTGTTTTTT
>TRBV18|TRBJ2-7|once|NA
CASSGAGRDSYEQYF
TGTGCCAGCTCAGGGGCCGGGCGAGACTCCTACGAGCAGTACTTC
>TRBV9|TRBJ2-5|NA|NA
CASSVLGPETQYF
TGTGCCAGCAGCGTGTTGGGGCCGGAGACCCAGTACTTC
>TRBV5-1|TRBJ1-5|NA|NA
CASSPSRGGQPQHF
TGCGCCAGCAGCCCAAGCAGGGGCGGGCAGCCCCAGCATTTT
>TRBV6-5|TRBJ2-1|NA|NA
CASTPPSSNEQFF
TGTGCCAGCACCCCACCCAGTAGCAATGAGCAGTTCTTC
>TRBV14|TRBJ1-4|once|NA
CASSQERGTSNEKLFF
TGTGCCAGCAGCCAAGAACGGGGGACTTCGAATGAAAAACTGTTTTTT
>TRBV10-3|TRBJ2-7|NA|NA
CAISPDSSYEQYF
TGTGCCATCAGTCCAGACAGCTCCTACGAGCAGTACTTC
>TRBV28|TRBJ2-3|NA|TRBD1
CASSPRDRRLQNGGTDTQYF
TGTGCCAGCAGTCCCCGGGACAGGAGGTTGCAAAACGGGGGCACAGATACGCAGTATTTT
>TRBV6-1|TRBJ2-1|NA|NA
CASSILADGEQFF
TGTGCCAGCAGCATACTAGCAGATGGTGAGCAGTTCTTC
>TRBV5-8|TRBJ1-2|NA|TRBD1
CARGTGGRSNYGYTF
TGTGCCAGAGGGACAGGGGGCCGGTCTAACTATGGCTACACCTTC
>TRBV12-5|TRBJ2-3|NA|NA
CASGLERLRGTDTQYF
TGTGCTAGTGGTTTGGAGAGGCTCAGGGGCACAGATACGCAGTATTTT
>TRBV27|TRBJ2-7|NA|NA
CASSFQPNLGRFAEQYF
TGTGCCAGCAGTTTTCAGCCGAACCTGGGACGGTTCGCTGAGCAGTACTTC
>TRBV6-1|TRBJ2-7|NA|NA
CASSEDRTYSYEQYF
TGTGCCAGCAGTGAAGACCGGACATATTCCTACGAGCAGTACTTC
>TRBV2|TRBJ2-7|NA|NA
CASSEGPTGVLYEQYF
TGTGCCAGCAGTGAAGGCCCCACGGGAGTTTTATACGAGCAGTACTTC
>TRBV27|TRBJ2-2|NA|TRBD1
CASSPPDRDTGELFF
TGTGCCAGCAGTCCCCCTGACAGGGACACCGGGGAGCTGTTTTTT
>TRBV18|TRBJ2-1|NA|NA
CASSPRVLASRERVWVQFF
TGTGCCAGCTCACCACGGGTCCTTGCGAGTCGGGAAAGAGTTTGGGTGCAGTTCTTC